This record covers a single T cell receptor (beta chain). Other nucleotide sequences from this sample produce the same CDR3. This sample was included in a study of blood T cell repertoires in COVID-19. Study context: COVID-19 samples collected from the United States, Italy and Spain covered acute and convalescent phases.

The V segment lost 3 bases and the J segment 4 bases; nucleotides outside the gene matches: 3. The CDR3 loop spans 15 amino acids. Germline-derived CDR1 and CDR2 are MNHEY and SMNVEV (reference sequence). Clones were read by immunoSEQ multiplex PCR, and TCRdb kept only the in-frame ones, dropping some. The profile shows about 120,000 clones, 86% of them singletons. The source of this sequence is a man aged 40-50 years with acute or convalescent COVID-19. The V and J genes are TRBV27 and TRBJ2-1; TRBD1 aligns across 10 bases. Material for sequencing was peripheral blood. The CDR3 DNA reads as TGTGCCAGCAGTTTGGGGACAGGGGTTTACAATGAGCAGTTCTTC. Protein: CASSLGTGVYNEQFF.